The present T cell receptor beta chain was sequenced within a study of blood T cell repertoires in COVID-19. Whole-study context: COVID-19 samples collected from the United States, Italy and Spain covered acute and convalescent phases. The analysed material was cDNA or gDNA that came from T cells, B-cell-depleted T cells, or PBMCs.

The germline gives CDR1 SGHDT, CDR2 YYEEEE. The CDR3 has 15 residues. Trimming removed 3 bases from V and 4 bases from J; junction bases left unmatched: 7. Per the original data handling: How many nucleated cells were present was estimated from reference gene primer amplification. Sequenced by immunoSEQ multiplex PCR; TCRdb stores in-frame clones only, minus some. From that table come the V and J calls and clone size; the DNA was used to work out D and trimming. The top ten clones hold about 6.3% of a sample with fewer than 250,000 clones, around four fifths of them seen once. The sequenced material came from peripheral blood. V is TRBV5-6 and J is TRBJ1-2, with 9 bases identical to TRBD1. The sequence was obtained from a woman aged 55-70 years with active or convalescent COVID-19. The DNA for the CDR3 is TGTGCCAGCAGCTCATCACAGGGGGCTGGCTATGGCTACACCTTC. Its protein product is CASSSSQGAGYGYTF.